These 32 T cell receptor beta chains share one sample of origin, sequenced in a study of blood T cell repertoires in COVID-19. Clones were read by immunoSEQ multiplex PCR, and TCRdb kept only the in-frame ones, dropping some. The sample has more than 95,000 clones, over 80% seen once. The sequencing input was peripheral blood. The source of these receptors is a man younger than 40 with acute or convalescent COVID-19.

This clone has just one count. This chain connects TRBV20-1 to TRBJ1-6; a weak D match, TRBD1 (6 bases). The germline V and J ends were trimmed by 3 bases and 5 bases, with 14 bases remaining between them. Germline V gene lookup returns CDR1 DFQATT and CDR2 SNEGSKA (reference sequence). The CDR3 is 15 amino acids. The CDR3 DNA follows: TGCAGTGCTAGTTGGGGGGGCCTGAATAATTCACCCCTCCACTTT. This encodes CSASWGGLNNSPLHF.

The chain uses TRBV6-2 or TRBV6-3 and TRBJ1-3; the D gene is possibly TRBD1 (5 bases). Germline assignment: CDR1 MNHEY and CDR2 SVGEGT. The CDR3 runs to 18 residues. V dropped 1 base and J dropped 0 bases, with 16 bases sitting between them. CDR3 bases: TGTGCCAGCAGTTACTTCGGAGGGACCTCGGCCTCTGGAAACACCATATATTTT. As protein: CASSYFGGTSASGNTIYF.

The V call is TRBV5-1, the J call TRBJ1-1, with unresolved D. V was shortened by 0 bases and J by 0 bases, with 15 bases between the two germline ends. This CDR3 has 17 residues. CDR1 is SGHRS, CDR2 YFSETQ, per germline. CDR3 loop: CASSLGLSADMNTEAFF. CDR3 coding DNA: TGCGCCAGCAGCTTGGGGCTCTCGGCAGACATGAACACTGAAGCTTTCTTT.

This clone showed up just a few times. The chain employs TRBV9 and TRBJ2-1; D not certain. The V gene lost 2 bases and the J gene lost 0 bases, with 21 bases spanning the gap. The CDR3 is 19 residues long. Germline CDR1 is SGDLS and CDR2 is YYNGEE. The CDR3 DNA is TGTGCCAGCAGCGTGAGGTCTGGGTTTTTCTCGAGCTCCTACAATGAGCAGTTCTTC. Residues: CASSVRSGFFSSSYNEQFF.

The chain couples TRBV25-1 to TRBJ1-5; D is unclear. This CDR3 has 14 residues. CDR1 is MGHDK, CDR2 SYGVNS, per germline. Trimming removed 4 bases from V and 6 bases from J, with 13 bases in between. The CDR3 spells CASSVGESGQPQHF. As DNA, the CDR3 is TGTGCCAGCAGTGTCGGCGAAAGCGGTCAGCCCCAGCATTTT.

This chain joins TRBV5-6 and TRBJ1-6; the match to TRBD1 covers 7 bases. CDR3 length equals 16 residues. Losses at the gene ends were 3 bases for V and 6 bases for J; bases not matched to a gene: 9. Germline CDR1 reads SGHDT; CDR2 reads YYEEEE. The chain's CDR3 is CASSSQTGLANSPLHF. Here the CDR3 DNA reads TGTGCCAGCAGCTCCCAGACAGGGCTGGCTAATTCACCCCTCCACTTT.

The J gene is TRBJ2-7, the V gene TRBV6-2 or TRBV6-3, with D perhaps TRBD1 (5 bases). Germline loops: CDR1 MNHEY, CDR2 SVGEGT. The germline V and J ends were trimmed by 2 bases and 9 bases, with 11 bases remaining between them. CDR3 size: 12 residues. CDR3 residues: CASSYANQGQYF. CDR3 bases: TGTGCCAGCAGTTACGCTAACCAGGGGCAGTACTTC.

This clone came up once. The chain carries TRBV5-5 and TRBJ2-1, with 8 bases lining up with TRBD2. In germline, CDR1 is SGHKS, CDR2 YYEKEE (reference sequence). V was clipped by 2 bases and J by 6 bases; unmatched bases: 4. The CDR3 loop spans 14 amino acids. DNA of the CDR3: TGTGCCAGCAGCTTTGGTAGCGGGGCCAATGAGCAGTTCTTC. The encoded protein is CASSFGSGANEQFF.

This chain uses TRBV7-9 with TRBJ2-1; D ambiguous. CDR1 and CDR2 from the germline V gene are SEHNR and FQNEAQ (reference sequence). The CDR3 contains 13 residues. Trimming left V 4 bases short and J 4 bases short, with 8 bases between. The CDR3 is CASSSGIYNEQFF. CDR3 coding DNA: TGTGCCAGCAGCTCCGGTATTTACAATGAGCAGTTCTTC. Looking up the rest from reference TRBV7-9 and TRBJ2-1 gives the full variable domain: DTGVSQNPRHKITKRGQNVTFRCDPISEHNRLYWYRQTLGQGPEFLTYFQNEAQLEKSRLLSDRFSAERPKGSFSTLEIQRTEQGDSAMYLCASSSGIYNEQFFGPGTRLTVL.

The rearrangement joins TRBV12-3 or TRBV12-4 to TRBJ1-5, with no clear D. The CDR3 contains 13 residues. V dropped 3 bases and J dropped 4 bases, with 7 bases sitting between them. The CDR3 nucleotides are TGTGCCAGCAGTTTGAGGAGTAATCAGCCCCAGCATTTT. Encoded protein: CASSLRSNQPQHF.

This chain uses TRBV2 with TRBJ2-2; TRBD2 is a possible D gene (5 bases). The CDR3 extends over 13 amino acids. V was clipped by 0 bases and J by 7 bases, with 6 bases between them. CDR1 is SNHLY and CDR2 is FYNNEI in the germline V gene. CDR3 bases: TGTGCCAGCAGTGAAGCGAGGGTCGGGGAGCTGTTTTTT. Translated: CASSEARVGELFF. Full variable domain (outside the CDR3, taken from reference TRBV2 and TRBJ2-2): EPEVTQTPSHQVTQMGQEVILRCVPISNHLYFYWYRQILGQKVEFLVSFYNNEISEKSEIFDDQFSVERPDGSNFTLKIRSTKLEDSAMYFCASSEARVGELFFGEGSRLTVL.

The chain links TRBV7-2 to TRBJ2-7, with 7 positions matching TRBD2. V was clipped by 4 bases and J by 2 bases; unmatched bases: 11. Germline CDR1 and CDR2: SGHTA and FQGNSA. CDR3 length: 16 amino acids. DNA for the CDR3: TGTGCCAGCAGCTACGACCGGACTAGGAAAACCTACGAGCAGTACTTC. Translating gives CASSYDRTRKTYEQYF. The entire variable domain, with the rest obtained from reference TRBV7-2 and TRBJ2-7, is as follows: GAGVSQSPSNKVTEKGKDVELRCDPISGHTALYWYRQSLGQGLEFLIYFQGNSAPDKSGLPSDRFSAERTGGSVSTLTIQRTQQEDSAVYLCASSYDRTRKTYEQYFGPGTRLTVT.

V usage is TRBV5-4 and J usage is TRBJ2-1; 10 bases match TRBD2. Germline values: CDR1 SGHNT, CDR2 YYREEE (reference sequence). With V trimmed by 7 bases and J by 4 bases, 8 bases remained unmatched. The CDR3 spans 15 residues. CDR3: CASARAGGRYNEQFF. CDR3 bases: TGTGCCAGCGCCCGAGCGGGGGGGAGATACAATGAGCAGTTCTTC.

Turning to this clone: The sample carries other DNA sequences with the same CDR3. This sequence joins TRBV12-3 or TRBV12-4 and TRBJ1-5; possible D gene TRBD1, 6 bases. V shed 8 bases and J shed 4 bases, with 12 bases lying between them. This CDR3 region has 13 residues. CDR3 loop: CASSRGGNQPQHF. As DNA, the CDR3 is TGTGCCAGCTCAAGGGGGGGGAATCAGCCCCAGCATTTT.

The chain has TRBV19 and TRBJ2-2, with D perhaps TRBD1 (6 bases). V lost 4 bases and J 0 bases, leaving 18 bases between the germline ends. Germline CDR1 and CDR2: LNHDA and SQIVND (reference sequence). The CDR3 has 18 residues. CDR3 sequence: CASSKTGTPFANTGELFF. CDR3 sequence (DNA): TGTGCCAGTAGTAAGACCGGGACACCGTTCGCGAACACCGGGGAGCTGTTTTTT.

The genes are TRBV19 and TRBJ1-2; D is possibly TRBD1 (6 bases). Germline assignment: CDR1 LNHDA and CDR2 SQIVND (reference sequence). This CDR3 comprises 16 residues. V was trimmed by 5 bases and J by 5 bases, leaving 21 bases between them. For the CDR3, the DNA is TGTGCCAGTAGTGTCTACCAACAGGGTCCCCCTTATGGCTACACCTTC. Protein sequence: CASSVYQQGPPYGYTF.

The rearrangement uses TRBV6-5 and TRBJ2-7; 9 bases fit TRBD1. The CDR3 loop spans 14 amino acids. V lost 5 bases and J lost 2; bases outside the gene matches: 4. Germline lookup yields CDR1 MNHEY and CDR2 SVGAGI. The CDR3 reads CASSKRTGAYEQYF. For the CDR3, the DNA is TGTGCCAGCAGTAAACGGACAGGGGCCTACGAGCAGTACTTC.

V gene TRBV13 combines with J gene TRBJ2-1; 10 bases map to TRBD2. In germline, CDR1 is PRHDT, CDR2 FYEKMQ (reference sequence). The CDR3 contains 13 residues. Trimming cost V 4 bases and J 6 bases; bases outside gene matches: 0. This chain's CDR3 is CASSWTSGNEQFF. CDR3 nucleotides: TGTGCCAGCAGCTGGACTAGCGGCAATGAGCAGTTCTTC. The full variable domain, completed using reference TRBV13 and TRBJ2-1, is AAGVIQSPRHLIKEKRETATLKCYPIPRHDTVYWYQQGPGQDPQFLISFYEKMQSDKGSIPDRFSAQQFSDYHSELNMSSLELGDSALYFCASSWTSGNEQFFGPGTRLTVL.

The table lists this clone with a count of one. The V and J genes are TRBV7-2 and TRBJ2-1, with 11 positions matching TRBD2. This CDR3 is 17 amino acids long. Germline loops: CDR1 SGHTA, CDR2 FQGNSA. J gave up 5 bases and V 4 bases, and 10 bases lay outside the gene matches. The CDR3 DNA follows: TGTGCCAGCAGCTCATACCAGACTAGCGGGGCCCACAATGAGCAGTTCTTC. It translates to CASSSYQTSGAHNEQFF.

This clone was seen a single time. V and J are TRBV27 and TRBJ2-2; D is possibly TRBD1 (6 bases). Germline V gene lookup returns CDR1 MNHEY and CDR2 SMNVEV (reference sequence). Trimming took 5 bases from V and 2 from J, leaving 12 bases between them. This CDR3 has 15 amino acids. The CDR3 is CASSPPDRNTGELFF. DNA for the CDR3: TGTGCCAGCAGTCCCCCGGACAGAAACACCGGGGAGCTGTTTTTT.

The rearrangement uses TRBV6-5 and TRBJ1-5; no clear D gene. The CDR3 contains 14 residues. CDR1 and CDR2 (germline): MNHEY, SVGAGI. V was cut by 10 bases and J by 0 bases, with 13 bases left in between. In DNA form, the CDR3 reads TGTGCCACAGGTCCGACACTTAGCAATCAGCCCCAGCATTTT. Translation: CATGPTLSNQPQHF.

This clone has only one observation. The V and J genes are TRBV5-1 and TRBJ1-3; D is possibly TRBD1 (5 bases). The V gene lost 2 bases and the J gene lost 5 bases, with 11 bases spanning the gap. CDR1 SGHRS and CDR2 YFSETQ come from the germline V gene. CDR3 size: 14 residues. CDR3: CASSFGQSRNTIYF. The CDR3 DNA sequence: TGCGCCAGCAGCTTTGGACAATCCCGAAACACCATATATTTT.

The rearrangement joins TRBV2 to TRBJ2-1; 11 bases map to TRBD2. Germline-derived CDR1 and CDR2 are SNHLY and FYNNEI. Unmatched junction bases numbered 12, after V lost 8 bases and J lost 6 bases. CDR3 length equals 16 residues. The CDR3 DNA is TGTGCCAGCGCCCCTACGTGGACTAGCGGGCGCAATGAGCAGTTCTTC. Protein sequence: CASAPTWTSGRNEQFF. The full variable domain, in which reference TRBV2 and TRBJ2-1 provide the parts outside the CDR3, is EPEVTQTPSHQVTQMGQEVILRCVPISNHLYFYWYRQILGQKVEFLVSFYNNEISEKSEIFDDQFSVERPDGSNFTLKIRSTKLEDSAMYFCASAPTWTSGRNEQFFGPGTRLTVL.

This chain links TRBV10-2 with TRBJ1-1; D gene ambiguous. The CDR3 is 13 amino acids. Germline V CDR1 and CDR2: WSHSY, SAAADI. Trimming removed 7 bases from V and 1 base from J, with 10 bases in between. The CDR3 sequence: CASTEGGNTEAFF. CDR3 DNA sequence: TGCGCCAGCACCGAGGGAGGGAACACTGAAGCTTTCTTT.

The J gene is TRBJ2-1, the V gene TRBV19, with 9 nucleotides matching TRBD2. J lost 8 bases, V lost 9 bases, and 11 bases had no gene match. CDR1 LNHDA and CDR2 SQIVND come from the germline V gene (reference sequence). The CDR3 is made up of 14 amino acids. The CDR3 here is CARTNSGSRDEQFF. The CDR3 coding sequence is TGTGCCAGAACCAATAGCGGGAGTCGCGATGAGCAGTTCTTC.

The chain links TRBV29-1 to TRBJ1-2; tentatively, D is TRBD1 (5 bases). The CDR3 totals 9 residues. The V gene's germline CDR1 is SQVTM and CDR2 ANQGSEA. V was shortened by 4 bases and J by 12 bases, with 9 bases between the two germline ends. CDR3 in DNA: TGCAGCGTTGGGAGGGGCGACACCTTC. It yields the protein CSVGRGDTF.

The gene calls are TRBV15 and TRBJ2-1, with a weak D call TRBD2 (6 bases). Looked up from germline, CDR1 is LNHNV and CDR2 is YYDKDF (reference sequence). This CDR3 is built from 14 residues. V lost 5 bases to trimming and J lost 0 bases, with 8 bases between them. This chain's CDR3 is CATSRGSSYNEQFF. In nucleotides, the CDR3 is TGTGCCACCAGCCGGGGGAGCTCCTACAATGAGCAGTTCTTC. Full variable domain (missing parts from reference TRBV15 and TRBJ2-1): DAMVIQNPRYQVTQFGKPVTLSCSQTLNHNVMYWYQQKSSQAPKLLFHYYDKDFNNEADTPDNFQSRRPNTSFCFLDIRSPGLGDTAMYLCATSRGSSYNEQFFGPGTRLTVL.

The chain is built from TRBV2 and TRBJ2-3; TRBD2 matches 8 bases. The ends lost 2 bases at V and 7 bases at J; junction bases unmatched: 14. In germline, CDR1 is SNHLY, CDR2 FYNNEI. CDR3 length: 17 amino acids. The CDR3 is CASSESLAREEGNTQYF. The CDR3 DNA reads TGTGCCAGCAGTGAATCTCTAGCGCGGGAGGAAGGGAATACGCAGTATTTT. The full variable domain, completed using reference TRBV2 and TRBJ2-3, is EPEVTQTPSHQVTQMGQEVILRCVPISNHLYFYWYRQILGQKVEFLVSFYNNEISEKSEIFDDQFSVERPDGSNFTLKIRSTKLEDSAMYFCASSESLAREEGNTQYFGPGTRLTVL.

The rearrangement joins TRBV4-3 to TRBJ2-1; 12 bases align to TRBD2. The CDR3 extends over 18 amino acids. Trimming took 4 bases from V and 7 from J; bases not matched to a gene: 14. The germline CDR1 and CDR2 sequences are LGHNA and YSLEER. CDR3 sequence: CASSPTLMTSGGGNEQFF. The CDR3 DNA is TGCGCCAGCAGCCCGACCCTCATGACTAGCGGGGGAGGTAATGAGCAGTTCTTC.

This clone was counted only a few times. V usage is TRBV5-6 and J usage is TRBJ2-1; TRBD1 matches 7 bases. V dropped 4 bases and J dropped 8; count of bases not matched to a gene: 12. The CDR3 sequence is 15 residues long. CDR1 and CDR2 (germline): SGHDT, YYEEEE. The CDR3 loop is CASSPWTGLDDEQFF. The CDR3 DNA reads as TGTGCCAGCAGCCCCTGGACAGGTTTAGATGATGAGCAGTTCTTC.

The rearrangement joins TRBV2 to TRBJ1-6; perhaps TRBD1 as D (5 bases). The CDR3 sequence is 14 residues long. Germline V lookup: CDR1 SNHLY, CDR2 FYNNEI. Trimming pared 8 bases from V and 7 bases from J, leaving 15 bases between. The CDR3, as DNA: TGTGCCAGCGCAGGGTCAAGAAGCAATTCACCCCTCCACTTT. Residues: CASAGSRSNSPLHF.

The chain carries TRBV27 and TRBJ2-3, with D maybe TRBD2 (5 bases). Germline assignment: CDR1 MNHEY and CDR2 SMNVEV (reference sequence). V was pared by 5 bases and J by 1 base, with 10 bases between. This CDR3 has 14 residues. The CDR3 reads CASSLWGGTDTQYF. Written as DNA, the CDR3 is TGTGCCAGCAGTCTGTGGGGAGGCACAGATACGCAGTATTTT.